The entry that follows covers one T cell receptor (beta chain) sequence. What it binds is unknown. This record belongs to a study of human T cells and chemical hapten exposure. Overall study results and limits: PT1 expanded TCR counts and patch test score were linked, and their correlation was positive.

The length of the CDR3 is 14 residues. The ends were cut back, 2 bases at V and 2 bases at J, with 9 bases in the middle. Original processing methods: Samples ranged from about 23,224 to 700,000 TCRs, with a median of 95,638. TCRdb used MiXCR to reprocess the RACE reads, holding one entry per CDR3 protein. In this record, the V and J calls reflect TCRdb's handling and not the investigators' own analysis. The sample comprises 250,000 or so distinct CDR3 sequences, approximately 7.5% of which are singletons, and roughly 1.2% rests with the top ten. The time point: pre-sensitization, week 0. The treatment here: therapeutic diphenylcyclopropenone sensitization with weekly scalp DPC. Donors were 18 to 70-year-old alopecia patients suitable for DPC.

J is TRBJ2-5 and V is TRBV12-3 or TRBV12-4; D call uncertain. The TCR originated in a man between 18 and 35 years old with alopecia areata. Some clones in this sample may be carry-over from other donors' samples. This sample comprised whole blood, obtained in connection with sensitization to the hapten diphenylcyclopropenone (DPC). In DNA form, the CDR3 reads TGTGCCAGCAGTTTACCCTTCAGTCAAGAGACCCAGTACTTC. This encodes CASSLPFSQETQYF.